Below, 23 T cell receptor beta chains from the same sample are listed, as sequenced in a study of cytomegalovirus exposure and HLA in healthy donors. Using immunoSEQ multiplex PCR, the repertoire was profiled, and TCRdb retains in-frame clones only, with some absent. The sample contains under 70,000 clones, around 89% of which appear only once. Sequenced material: PBMCs. The receptors were sampled from a woman between 18 and 29 years old in good health and CMV-seronegative.

The V and J genes are TRBV4-1 and TRBJ1-3; D uncertain. CDR1 MGHRA and CDR2 YSYEKL come from the germline V gene. The CDR3 extends over 17 amino acids. Trimming shortened V by 2 bases and J by 0 bases, and 14 bases separated the two germline ends. The CDR3 region has the DNA TGCGCCAGCAGCCAATTTTTAGTGAGCCCCTCTGGAAACACCATATATTTT. Protein sequence: CASSQFLVSPSGNTIYF.

CDR3 loop: CASSLVGQGASGANVLTF. The CDR3, as DNA: TGCGCCAGCAGCTTGGTTGGACAGGGGGCCTCTGGGGCCAACGTCCTGACTTTC. The chain uses TRBV5-1 and TRBJ2-6; 11 nucleotides align to TRBD1. Germline V CDR1 and CDR2: SGHRS, YFSETQ. J was trimmed by 0 bases and V by 0 bases; bases with no gene match: 2. The CDR3 covers 18 residues.

This chain connects TRBV5-4 to TRBJ2-5; D possibly corresponds to TRBD1 (6 bases). The CDR3 is 15 amino acids. The ends were cut back, 0 bases at V and 0 bases at J, with 9 bases in the middle. Germline V CDR1 and CDR2: SGHNT, YYREEE (reference sequence). The CDR3 sequence: CASSLVAGDQETQYF. In nucleotides, the CDR3 is TGTGCCAGCAGCTTGGTGGCAGGGGACCAAGAGACCCAGTACTTC. Full variable domain (rest looked up from reference TRBV5-4 and TRBJ2-5): ETGVTQSPTHLIKTRGQQVTLRCSSQSGHNTVSWYQQALGQGPQFIFQYYREEENGRGNFPPRFSGLQFPNYSSELNVNALELDDSALYLCASSLVAGDQETQYFGPGTRLLVL.

The gene calls are TRBV9 and TRBJ1-5; D remains ambiguous. There are 15 residues in the CDR3. Trimming left V 1 base short and J 0 bases short, with 8 bases between. From germline, CDR1 is SGDLS and CDR2 YYNGEE. The CDR3 nucleotides read TGTGCCAGCAGCGTAAGCGGGCTTAGCAATCAGCCCCAGCATTTT. It translates to CASSVSGLSNQPQHF.

The chain couples TRBV30 to TRBJ2-5; 7 nucleotides match TRBD1. The CDR3 totals 15 residues. Germline CDR1 is GTSNPN and CDR2 is SVGIG (reference sequence). Losses at the gene ends were 4 bases for V and 1 base for J; bases not matched to a gene: 9. In DNA form, the CDR3 reads TGTGCCTGGACGGTCGGGGACAGTGCCCAAGAGACCCAGTACTTC. It encodes CAWTVGDSAQETQYF.

This rearrangement joins TRBV10-1 to TRBJ1-1; D might be TRBD1 (6 bases). CDR3 length: 14 residues. CDR1 is WNHNN and CDR2 is SYGVQD in the germline V gene (reference sequence). V was cut by 6 bases and J by 3 bases, with 14 bases left in between. The CDR3 region is CASSPGVADTEAFF. Written as DNA, the CDR3 is TGCGCCAGCAGCCCAGGGGTTGCGGACACTGAAGCTTTCTTT.

This chain connects TRBV6-4 to TRBJ1-2; 7 bases match TRBD1. CDR3 length: 13 residues. V was pared by 2 bases and J by 8 bases, with 5 bases of the junction left unmatched. CDR1 is MRHNA and CDR2 is SNTAGT in the germline V gene. The CDR3 DNA reads TGTGCCAGCAGTGACGGACAGGCCTCGGGCTACACCTTC. Translated, it gives CASSDGQASGYTF.

This rearrangement joins TRBV30 to TRBJ2-7; TRBD1 is a possible D gene (6 bases). Per the germline V gene, CDR1 is GTSNPN and CDR2 is SVGIG (reference sequence). V gave up 1 base and J gave up 4 bases, with 14 bases separating them. The CDR3 is 14 residues long. CDR3 in DNA: TGTGCCTGGAGTGAGGCGCAGGGGAATTACGAGCAGTACTTC. Translating gives CAWSEAQGNYEQYF.

The rearrangement joins TRBV19 to TRBJ1-5; 8 bases map to TRBD1. Germline V gives CDR1 LNHDA, CDR2 SQIVND (reference sequence). This CDR3 is built from 15 residues. V trimming: 10 bases; J trimming: 6 bases; junction bases outside the gene matches: 14. The chain's CDR3 is CATQYSYRGTQPQHF. CDR3 in DNA: TGTGCCACTCAGTATAGTTACAGGGGGACTCAGCCCCAGCATTTT.

The genes are TRBV9 and TRBJ2-3, with 8 bases aligning to TRBD2. V lost 2 bases and J lost 1; bases outside the gene matches: 9. The CDR3 has 17 amino acids. The germline V gene has CDR1 SGDLS and CDR2 YYNGEE. This chain's CDR3 is CASSVMMAGGRTDTQYF. CDR3 DNA sequence: TGTGCCAGCAGCGTTATGATGGCGGGGGGACGCACAGATACGCAGTATTTT.

J is TRBJ1-1 and V is TRBV19; D is undetermined. Germline CDR1 and CDR2: LNHDA and SQIVND (reference sequence). CDR3 size: 14 residues. V was shortened by 4 bases and J by 0 bases, with 9 bases between the two germline ends. CDR3 region: CASSRQGLNTEAFF. CDR3 sequence (DNA): TGTGCCAGTAGTAGACAAGGATTGAACACTGAAGCTTTCTTT.

CDR3 DNA sequence: TGTGCCAGCAGCGTAAAACCGGGACAACCAGTCTACGAGCAGTACTTC. Translation: CASSVKPGQPVYEQYF. This chain links TRBV9 with TRBJ2-7; D perhaps matches TRBD1 (6 bases). The V end was cut by 1 base, the J end by 3 bases, with 17 bases between. In germline, CDR1 is SGDLS, CDR2 YYNGEE. The CDR3 contains 16 residues.

The genes are TRBV28 and TRBJ1-5, with TRBD1 matching 7 bases. The V gene end was trimmed by 8 bases and the J gene end by 4 bases; junction bases not matched to a gene: 8. The CDR3 consists of 14 residues. Germline CDR1 MDHEN, CDR2 SYDVKM. Written as DNA, the CDR3 is TGTGCCAGCCGGCAGGGGGGTCGTAATCAGCCCCAGCATTTT. Residues: CASRQGGRNQPQHF.

This clone was detected only once. The chain links TRBV7-9 to TRBJ2-7; D might be TRBD2 (5 bases). V dropped 4 bases and J dropped 1 base, with 11 bases sitting between them. The length of the CDR3 is 14 residues. Germline CDR1 SEHNR, CDR2 FQNEAQ (reference sequence). The CDR3 bases are TGTGCCAGCAGCTCGAATCTAGCTTCCTACGAGCAGTACTTC. It yields the protein CASSSNLASYEQYF.

This chain joins TRBV5-1 and TRBJ1-3; D remains unclear. There are 15 residues in the CDR3. From germline, CDR1 is SGHRS and CDR2 YFSETQ. The V and J ends lost 0 bases and 0 bases respectively, with 7 bases between them. The CDR3 reads CASSLDPNSGNTIYF. DNA of the CDR3: TGCGCCAGCAGCTTGGATCCTAACTCTGGAAACACCATATATTTT.

The rearrangement uses TRBV30 and TRBJ2-7; the D is unclear. V was trimmed by 5 bases and J by 4 bases, leaving 15 bases between them. CDR1 is GTSNPN and CDR2 is SVGIG in the germline V gene (reference sequence). The CDR3 covers 13 residues. In DNA, the CDR3 is TGTGCCTGGGATAGGTTAGGCGGTTACGAGCAGTACTTC. It encodes CAWDRLGGYEQYF.

The rearrangement uses TRBV6-5 and TRBJ1-5; tentatively, D is TRBD1 (6 bases). CDR1 is MNHEY and CDR2 is SVGAGI in the germline V gene. The CDR3 sequence is 13 residues long. With 6 bases removed from V and 8 bases from J, the gap between germline ends came to 14 bases. CDR3 amino acids: CASRPGHQKPQHF. In nucleotides, the CDR3 is TGTGCCAGCAGGCCGGGACACCAAAAGCCCCAGCATTTT.

The chain links TRBV6-1 to TRBJ2-1, with 11 positions matching TRBD2. The length of the CDR3 is 16 residues. Germline V gene sequence: CDR1 MNHNS, CDR2 SASEGT. The ends lost 2 bases at V and 12 bases at J; junction bases unmatched: 12. In DNA, the CDR3 is TGTGCCAGCAGTGAATGGGTGGCACTAGCGGGAGTTGGGCAGTTCTTC. This codes for CASSEWVALAGVGQFF.

The chain carries TRBV5-1 and TRBJ1-5; a weak D match, TRBD1 (5 bases). Germline V gene sequence: CDR1 SGHRS, CDR2 YFSETQ. This CDR3 has 14 residues. Trimming left V 4 bases short and J 6 bases short, with 14 bases between. The chain's CDR3 is CASSPRQGGQPQHF. CDR3 nucleotide sequence: TGCGCCAGCAGCCCCCGGCAGGGCGGTCAGCCCCAGCATTTT.

The J gene is TRBJ2-3, the V gene TRBV15, with a tentative D call TRBD2 (6 bases). The V end lost 3 bases, the J end lost 0 bases, and 10 bases lay between the germline ends. Germline values: CDR1 LNHNV, CDR2 YYDKDF (reference sequence). The CDR3 covers 15 residues. The CDR3 spells CATSRRDSSTDTQYF. The CDR3 DNA reads as TGTGCCACCAGCAGGAGGGACTCCAGCACAGATACGCAGTATTTT.

The chain is built from TRBV7-6 and TRBJ1-5; D gene unclear. Deletions cut 1 base from V and 5 bases from J, with 6 bases between. Per germline, CDR1 SGHVS and CDR2 FNYEAQ. CDR3 length: 13 residues. CDR3 in DNA: TGTGCCAGCAGCTTAGATCCGGATCAGCCCCAGCATTTT. Protein product: CASSLDPDQPQHF.

In the case of this clone: At one end the junction does not follow the germline gene, possibly because of a read error. The chain carries TRBV27 and TRBJ2-2; the D gene is possibly TRBD1 (5 bases). Germline CDR1 and CDR2: MNHEY and SMNVEV (reference sequence). The CDR3 contains 15 residues. Here the CDR3 DNA reads TGTGCCAGCAGTTACAGGACGTCCAAGGCCGGTGAGCTGTTTTTT. Protein sequence: CASSYRTSKAGELFF.

This clone was observed once. The V and J genes are TRBV7-6 and TRBJ2-1; D is possibly TRBD2 (7 bases). V was trimmed by 6 bases and J by 9 bases, leaving 21 bases between them. The CDR3 totals 15 residues. The germline V gene has CDR1 SGHVS and CDR2 FNYEAQ. CDR3 bases: TGTGCCAGCAGTGTACTAGCGAGGGGGGGAGGTGAGCAGTTCTTC. Translated: CASSVLARGGGEQFF.